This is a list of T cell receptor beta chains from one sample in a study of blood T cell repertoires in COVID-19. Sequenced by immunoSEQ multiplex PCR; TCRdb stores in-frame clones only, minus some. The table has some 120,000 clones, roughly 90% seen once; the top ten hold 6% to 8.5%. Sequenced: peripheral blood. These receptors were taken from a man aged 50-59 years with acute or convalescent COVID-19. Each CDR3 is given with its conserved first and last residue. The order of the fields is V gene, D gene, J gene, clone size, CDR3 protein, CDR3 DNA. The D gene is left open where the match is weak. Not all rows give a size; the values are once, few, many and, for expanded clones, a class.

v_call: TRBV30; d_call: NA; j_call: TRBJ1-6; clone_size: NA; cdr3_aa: CAWSVIRGPSPLHF; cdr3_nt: TGTGCCTGGAGTGTTATCCGGGGTCCTTCACCCCTCCACTTT
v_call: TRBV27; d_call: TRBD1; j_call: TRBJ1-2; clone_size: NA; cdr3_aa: CASRGSGGASYGYTF; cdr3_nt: TGTGCCAGCAGAGGCTCAGGGGGCGCGAGCTATGGCTACACCTTC
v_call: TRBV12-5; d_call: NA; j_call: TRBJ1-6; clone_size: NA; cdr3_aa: CASASNLPTGLGSPLHF; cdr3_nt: TGTGCTAGTGCTTCAAATCTCCCGACAGGTCTCGGTTCACCCCTCCACTTT
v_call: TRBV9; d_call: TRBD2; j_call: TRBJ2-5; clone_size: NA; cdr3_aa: CASSPGRATIQETQYF; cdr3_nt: TGTGCCAGCAGCCCAGGGAGGGCGACTATCCAAGAGACCCAGTACTTC
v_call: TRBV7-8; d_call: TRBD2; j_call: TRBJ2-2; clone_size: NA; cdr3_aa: CGGGGEAITGELFF; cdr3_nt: TGTGGAGGCGGGGGGGAAGCGATCACCGGGGAGCTGTTTTTT
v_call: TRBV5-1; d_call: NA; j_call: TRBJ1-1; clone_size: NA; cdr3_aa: CASSSGPGGTAFF; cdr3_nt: TGCGCCAGCAGCTCCGGGCCGGGCGGGACGGCTTTCTTT
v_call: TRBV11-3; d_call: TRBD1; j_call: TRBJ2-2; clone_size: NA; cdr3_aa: CASSLIRQGVGELFF; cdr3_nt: TGTGCCAGCAGCTTAATCCGACAGGGCGTCGGGGAGCTGTTTTTT
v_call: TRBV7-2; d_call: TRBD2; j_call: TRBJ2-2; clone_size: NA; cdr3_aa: CASSFRLAGGTGELFF; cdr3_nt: TGTGCCAGCAGCTTCCGACTAGCGGGAGGGACCGGGGAGCTGTTTTTT
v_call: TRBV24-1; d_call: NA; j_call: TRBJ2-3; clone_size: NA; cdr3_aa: CATSDPTRFGTDTQYF; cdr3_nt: TGTGCCACCAGTGATCCGACTAGGTTTGGCACAGATACGCAGTATTTT
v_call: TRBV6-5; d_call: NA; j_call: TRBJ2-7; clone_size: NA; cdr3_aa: CAIAQGFPSYEQYF; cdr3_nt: TGTGCCATCGCCCAGGGGTTCCCCTCCTACGAGCAGTACTTC
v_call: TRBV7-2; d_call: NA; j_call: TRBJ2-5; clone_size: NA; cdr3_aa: CASSLATSQGQETQYF; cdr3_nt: TGTGCCAGCAGCTTAGCGACGTCGCAGGGCCAAGAGACCCAGTACTTC
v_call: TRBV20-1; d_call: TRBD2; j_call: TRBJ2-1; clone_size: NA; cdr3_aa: CSASASGRLNEQFF; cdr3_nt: TGCAGTGCTAGTGCTAGCGGGAGACTAAATGAGCAGTTCTTC
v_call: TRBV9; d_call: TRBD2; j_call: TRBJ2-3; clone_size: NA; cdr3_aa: CASRIGRGLAEGTDTQYF; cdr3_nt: TGTGCCAGCAGGATAGGCCGGGGACTAGCGGAGGGCACAGATACGCAGTATTTT
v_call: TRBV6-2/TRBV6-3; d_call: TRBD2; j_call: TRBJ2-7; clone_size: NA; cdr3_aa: CASSYSGEGEQYF; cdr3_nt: TGTGCCAGCAGTTACTCGGGGGAGGGCGAGCAGTACTTC
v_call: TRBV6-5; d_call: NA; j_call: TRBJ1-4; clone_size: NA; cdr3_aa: CASSRGTTNEKLFF; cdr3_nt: TGTGCCAGCAGTCGGGGGACGACTAATGAAAAACTGTTTTTT
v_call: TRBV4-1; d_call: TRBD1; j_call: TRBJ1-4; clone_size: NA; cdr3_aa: CASSQVHTGTGGRNEKLFF; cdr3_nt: TGCGCCAGCAGCCAAGTTCATACCGGGACAGGGGGCCGGAATGAAAAACTGTTTTTT
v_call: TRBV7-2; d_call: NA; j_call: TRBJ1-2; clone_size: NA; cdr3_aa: CASSLLGFGGRSYGYTF; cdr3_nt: TGTGCCAGCAGCTTATTAGGGTTCGGGGGGCGCAGCTATGGCTACACCTTC
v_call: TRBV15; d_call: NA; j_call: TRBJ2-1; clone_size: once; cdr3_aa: CATSRGGGVRVSSDGEQFF; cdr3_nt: TGTGCCACCAGCAGAGGCGGCGGAGTCAGGGTTTCGAGTGATGGTGAGCAGTTCTTC
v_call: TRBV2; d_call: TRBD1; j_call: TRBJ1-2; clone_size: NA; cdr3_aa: CASRPPGQGAYGYTF; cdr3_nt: TGTGCCAGCAGGCCTCCGGGACAGGGGGCCTATGGCTACACCTTC
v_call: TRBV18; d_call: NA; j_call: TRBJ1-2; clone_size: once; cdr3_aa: CASSPNTGGAYGYTF; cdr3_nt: TGTGCCAGCTCACCGAATACAGGCGGGGCGTATGGCTACACCTTC
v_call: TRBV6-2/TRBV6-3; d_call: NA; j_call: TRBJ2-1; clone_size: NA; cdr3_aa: CASSLQGTYNEQFF; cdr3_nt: TGTGCCAGCAGTCTTCAGGGAACCTACAATGAGCAGTTCTTC
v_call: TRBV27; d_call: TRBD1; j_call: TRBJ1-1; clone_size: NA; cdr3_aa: CASSLTGGGTEAFF; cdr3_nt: TGTGCCAGCAGTTTGACAGGGGGCGGGACTGAAGCTTTCTTT
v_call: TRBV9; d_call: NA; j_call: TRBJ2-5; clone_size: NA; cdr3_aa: CASSPHPLGGQETQYF; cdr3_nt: TGTGCCAGCAGCCCACACCCCCTTGGCGGTCAAGAGACCCAGTACTTC
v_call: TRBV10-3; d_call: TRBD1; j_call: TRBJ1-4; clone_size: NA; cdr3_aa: CAISADRGLDNEKLFF; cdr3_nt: TGTGCCATCAGTGCGGACAGGGGGCTGGATAATGAAAAACTGTTTTTT
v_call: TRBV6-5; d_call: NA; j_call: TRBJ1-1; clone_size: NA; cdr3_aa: CASTLRIGDTEAFF; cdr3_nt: TGTGCCAGCACCCTCAGAATAGGGGATACTGAAGCTTTCTTT
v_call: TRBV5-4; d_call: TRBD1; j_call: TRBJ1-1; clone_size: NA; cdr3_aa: CASSFPGQGVGTEAFF; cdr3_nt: TGTGCCAGCAGCTTCCCCGGACAGGGGGTCGGCACTGAAGCTTTCTTT
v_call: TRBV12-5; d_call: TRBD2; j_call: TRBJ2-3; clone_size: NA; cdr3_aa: CASARSGTGPDTQYF; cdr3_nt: TGTGCTAGTGCCCGCAGCGGGACCGGCCCAGATACGCAGTATTTT
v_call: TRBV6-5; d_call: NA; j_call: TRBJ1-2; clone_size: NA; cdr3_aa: CASSYQGRNGYTF; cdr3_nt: TGTGCCAGCAGTTACCAGGGGCGAAATGGCTACACCTTC
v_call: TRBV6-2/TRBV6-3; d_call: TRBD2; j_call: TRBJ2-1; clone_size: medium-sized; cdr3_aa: CASSSRGDYNEQFF; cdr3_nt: TGTGCCAGCAGTTCCCGGGGGGACTACAATGAGCAGTTCTTC
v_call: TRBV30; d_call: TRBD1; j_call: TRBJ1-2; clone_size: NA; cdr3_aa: CAWATGARLGYTF; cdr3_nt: TGTGCCTGGGCTACAGGGGCCCGGCTTGGCTACACCTTC
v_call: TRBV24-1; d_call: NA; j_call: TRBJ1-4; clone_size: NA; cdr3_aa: CATRIRRGATNEKLFF; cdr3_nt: TGTGCCACCCGGATCCGACGCGGTGCAACTAATGAAAAACTGTTTTTT
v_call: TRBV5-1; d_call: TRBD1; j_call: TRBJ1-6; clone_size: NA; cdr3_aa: CASSSGTENSPLHF; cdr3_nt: TGCGCCAGCAGCTCCGGGACAGAAAATTCACCCCTCCACTTT
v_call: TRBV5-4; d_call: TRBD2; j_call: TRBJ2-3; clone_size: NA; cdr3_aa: CASSLQGLGGDTQYF; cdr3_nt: TGTGCCAGCAGCCTACAGGGACTAGGAGGAGATACGCAGTATTTT
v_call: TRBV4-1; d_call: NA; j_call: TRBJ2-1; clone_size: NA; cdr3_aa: CASSPEVSEQFF; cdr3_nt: TGCGCCAGCAGCCCCGAGGTTTCCGAGCAGTTCTTC
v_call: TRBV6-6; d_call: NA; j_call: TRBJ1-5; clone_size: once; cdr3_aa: CASSGGGGNQPQHF; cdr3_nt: TGTGCCAGCAGTGGAGGGGGGGGCAATCAGCCCCAGCATTTT
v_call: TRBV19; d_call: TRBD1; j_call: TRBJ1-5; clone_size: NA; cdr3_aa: CASSLSRDRGPRSNQPQHF; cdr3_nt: TGTGCCAGTAGTCTCAGCCGGGACAGGGGGCCGAGGAGCAATCAGCCCCAGCATTTT
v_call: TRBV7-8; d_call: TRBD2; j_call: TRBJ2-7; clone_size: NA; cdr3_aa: CASSAPSLGLAGQKQYF; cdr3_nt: TGTGCCAGCAGCGCCCCTAGTCTGGGACTAGCGGGACAAAAGCAGTACTTC
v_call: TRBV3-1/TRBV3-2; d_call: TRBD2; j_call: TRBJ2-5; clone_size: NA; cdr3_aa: CASSQAPSGREKTGAQYF; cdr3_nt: TGTGCCAGCAGCCAAGCGCCTAGCGGGAGGGAAAAAACGGGGGCCCAGTACTTC
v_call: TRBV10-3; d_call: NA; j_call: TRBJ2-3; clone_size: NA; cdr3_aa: CAISVLDTQYF; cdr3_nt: TGTGCCATCAGTGTCCTTGATACGCAGTATTTT
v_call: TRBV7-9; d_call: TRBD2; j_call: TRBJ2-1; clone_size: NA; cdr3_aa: CASSRPGLASNEQFF; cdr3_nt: TGTGCCAGCAGCCGCCCGGGACTAGCGAGCAATGAGCAGTTCTTC
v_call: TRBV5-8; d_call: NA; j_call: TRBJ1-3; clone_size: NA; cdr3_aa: CASRLGGNTIYF; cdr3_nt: TGTGCCAGCAGGCTAGGTGGAAACACCATATATTTT
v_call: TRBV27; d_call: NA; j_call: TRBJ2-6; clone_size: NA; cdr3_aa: CASSKTAGANVLTF; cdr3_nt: TGTGCCAGCAGCAAGACAGCTGGGGCCAACGTCCTGACTTTC
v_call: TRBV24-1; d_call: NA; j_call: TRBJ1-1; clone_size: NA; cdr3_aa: CATSDPMNTEAFF; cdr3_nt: TGTGCCACCAGTGATCCCATGAACACTGAAGCTTTCTTT
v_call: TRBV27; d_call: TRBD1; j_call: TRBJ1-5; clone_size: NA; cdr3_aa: CASSSITGVSNQPQHF; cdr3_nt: TGTGCCAGCAGTTCCATAACAGGGGTAAGCAATCAGCCCCAGCATTTT
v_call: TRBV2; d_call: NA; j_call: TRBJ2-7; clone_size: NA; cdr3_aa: CASNGDKGSYEQYF; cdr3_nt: TGTGCCAGCAACGGTGACAAAGGTTCCTACGAGCAGTACTTC
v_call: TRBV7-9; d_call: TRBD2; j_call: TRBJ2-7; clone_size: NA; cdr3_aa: CASSSGLAGSYEQYF; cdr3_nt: TGTGCCAGCAGCTCTGGACTAGCGGGGAGCTACGAGCAGTACTTC
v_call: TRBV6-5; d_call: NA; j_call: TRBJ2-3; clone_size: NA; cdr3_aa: CASSSPLTQYF; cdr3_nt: TGTGCCAGCTCTTCCCCCCTTACGCAGTATTTT
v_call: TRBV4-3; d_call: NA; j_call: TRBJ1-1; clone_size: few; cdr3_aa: CASSYGQTEAFF; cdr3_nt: TGCGCCAGCAGCTACGGACAGACTGAAGCTTTCTTT
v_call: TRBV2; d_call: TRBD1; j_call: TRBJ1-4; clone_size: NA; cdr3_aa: CASKLLGQGIEKLFF; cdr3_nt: TGTGCCAGCAAACTACTGGGACAGGGGATTGAAAAACTGTTTTTT
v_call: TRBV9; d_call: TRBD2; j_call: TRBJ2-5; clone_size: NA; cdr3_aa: CASSVMGGISETQYF; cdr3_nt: TGTGCCAGCAGCGTAATGGGAGGGATCTCAGAGACCCAGTACTTC
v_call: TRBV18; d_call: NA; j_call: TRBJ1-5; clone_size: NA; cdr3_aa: CASSPEAISNQPQHF; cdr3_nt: TGTGCCAGCTCACCGGAGGCGATTAGCAATCAGCCCCAGCATTTT
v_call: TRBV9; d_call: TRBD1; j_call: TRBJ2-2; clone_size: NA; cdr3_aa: CASSLQGQGAHGELFF; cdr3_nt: TGTGCCAGCAGCCTCCAGGGACAGGGGGCTCACGGGGAGCTGTTTTTT
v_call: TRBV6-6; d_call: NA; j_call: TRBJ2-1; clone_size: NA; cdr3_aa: CASSPTPGWAVKDNEQFF; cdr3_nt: TGTGCCAGCAGTCCAACGCCAGGTTGGGCCGTTAAGGACAATGAGCAGTTCTTC
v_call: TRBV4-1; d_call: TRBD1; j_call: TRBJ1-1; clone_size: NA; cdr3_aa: CASSQADREATEAFF; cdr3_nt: TGCGCCAGCAGCCAAGCGGACAGGGAGGCAACTGAAGCTTTCTTT
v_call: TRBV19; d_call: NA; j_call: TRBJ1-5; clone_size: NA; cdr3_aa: CASSWSRNPSQPQHF; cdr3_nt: TGTGCCAGTAGTTGGTCCAGGAACCCCAGTCAGCCCCAGCATTTT
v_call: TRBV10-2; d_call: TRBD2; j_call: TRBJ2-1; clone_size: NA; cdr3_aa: CASSDPGLAGNHEQFF; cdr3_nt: TGCGCCAGCAGTGACCCCGGACTAGCGGGAAACCATGAGCAGTTCTTC
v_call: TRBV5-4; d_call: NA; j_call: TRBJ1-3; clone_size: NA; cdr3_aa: CASSFNSGNTIYF; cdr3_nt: TGTGCCAGCAGCTTTAACTCTGGAAACACCATATATTTT
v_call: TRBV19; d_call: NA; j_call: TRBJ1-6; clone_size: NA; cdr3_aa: CASRGGVRSPLHF; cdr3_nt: TGTGCCAGTAGAGGGGGGGTAAGATCACCCCTCCACTTT
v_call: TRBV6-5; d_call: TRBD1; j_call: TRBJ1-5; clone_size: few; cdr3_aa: CASRGTVHNQPQHF; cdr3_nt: TGTGCCAGCAGGGGGACAGTTCATAATCAGCCCCAGCATTTT